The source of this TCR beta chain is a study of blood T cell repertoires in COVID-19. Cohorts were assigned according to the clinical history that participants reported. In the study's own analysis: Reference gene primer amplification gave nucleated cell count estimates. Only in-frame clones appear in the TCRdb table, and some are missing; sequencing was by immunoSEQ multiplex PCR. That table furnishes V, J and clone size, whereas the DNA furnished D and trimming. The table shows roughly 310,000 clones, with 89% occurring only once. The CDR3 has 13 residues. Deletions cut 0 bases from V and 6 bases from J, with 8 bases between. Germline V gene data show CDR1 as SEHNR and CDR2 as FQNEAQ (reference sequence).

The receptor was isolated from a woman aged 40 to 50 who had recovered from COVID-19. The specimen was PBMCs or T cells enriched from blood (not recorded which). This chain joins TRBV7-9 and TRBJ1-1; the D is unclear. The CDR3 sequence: CASSLAGSPEAFF. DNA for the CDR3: TGTGCCAGCAGCTTAGCTGGTAGCCCTGAAGCTTTCTTT. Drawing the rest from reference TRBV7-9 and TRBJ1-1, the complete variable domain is DTGVSQNPRHKITKRGQNVTFRCDPISEHNRLYWYRQTLGQGPEFLTYFQNEAQLEKSRLLSDRFSAERPKGSFSTLEIQRTEQGDSAMYLCASSLAGSPEAFFGQGTRLTVV.